The source of this TCR beta chain is a study of blood T cell repertoires in COVID-19 (dated by TCRdb to the early 2020s). The study in broad terms: Samples from collaborators originated in the United States, Italy and Spain and spanned both the acute and convalescent phases of COVID-19. The material from the prospective study consisted of cDNA or gDNA derived from T cells, B-cell-depleted T cells, or PBMCs. The dataset comprised deeply sampled blood TCRbeta repertoires from subjects exposed to, actively infected with, or recovered from COVID-19. The repertoires were released in a freely available public database intended as a resource for research on the immune response to SARS-CoV-2. Samples were obtained from the ongoing ImmuneRACE study (first 160 participants) and from about 1,300 subjects provided by 6 global collaborators. The sample metadata nearly always contained a de-identified subject ID, COVID-19 status, age in years and sex. Where HLA class I and class II types were available, the types were taken from metadata supplied by the sample provider, not from assay-based typing.

Each collaborating institution followed its own protocols to collect whole blood in K2EDTA tubes. Collaborator samples were shipped for TCRbeta analysis as frozen whole blood, isolated PBMCs, or DNA extracted from either sample type. Concerning this clone itself: Which antigen it targets is not known. Per-base qualities were not stored, and no clone one base away is much larger.

According to the germline V gene (reference sequence), CDR1 reads LNHDA and CDR2 reads SQIVND. V loses 4 bases, J loses 4 bases, and the germline ends lie 11 bases apart. The CDR3 numbers 14 residues from cysteine through phenylalanine. Of all the DNA, just the CDR3 is kept, 42 bases in frame from base 1. TCRbeta CDR3 regions were amplified from genomic DNA by means of the immunoSEQ Assay, a bias-controlled multiplex PCR. On the authors' methods: Within the assay, amplification of reference gene primers was used to estimate how many nucleated cells each sample contained. To quantify the absolute abundance of each unique TCRbeta CDR3 rearrangement, sequence reads were collapsed and filtered. For each sample, productive Simpson clonality was calculated as the square root of Simpson's diversity index over productive rearrangements. TCRdb holds this immuneACCESS table with in-frame rearrangements only. Some clones are missing; in checked studies, unresolved V genes explain under half, and the rest has no known cause. V, J and clone size derive from that table, while D and trimming were established from the DNA sequence. In this sample the table shows more than 85,000 clones, approximately 92% of which occur a single time. About 3.9% of the sample is in the top ten clones.

Broad study findings and their caveats: The quantity of clinical and demographic metadata differed by source and by participant and was supplied without curation.

The clonotype was recovered from a man between 18 and 35 years old with acute or convalescent COVID-19. Recombination joined TRBV19 with TRBJ1-3, and TRBD1 may be the D gene, going by 6 matching bases. Sequenced material: peripheral blood. Here the CDR3 is given as CASSRGTSGNTIYF. DNA sequence: TGTGCCAGTAGTAGGGGGACATCCGGAAACACCATATATTTT.